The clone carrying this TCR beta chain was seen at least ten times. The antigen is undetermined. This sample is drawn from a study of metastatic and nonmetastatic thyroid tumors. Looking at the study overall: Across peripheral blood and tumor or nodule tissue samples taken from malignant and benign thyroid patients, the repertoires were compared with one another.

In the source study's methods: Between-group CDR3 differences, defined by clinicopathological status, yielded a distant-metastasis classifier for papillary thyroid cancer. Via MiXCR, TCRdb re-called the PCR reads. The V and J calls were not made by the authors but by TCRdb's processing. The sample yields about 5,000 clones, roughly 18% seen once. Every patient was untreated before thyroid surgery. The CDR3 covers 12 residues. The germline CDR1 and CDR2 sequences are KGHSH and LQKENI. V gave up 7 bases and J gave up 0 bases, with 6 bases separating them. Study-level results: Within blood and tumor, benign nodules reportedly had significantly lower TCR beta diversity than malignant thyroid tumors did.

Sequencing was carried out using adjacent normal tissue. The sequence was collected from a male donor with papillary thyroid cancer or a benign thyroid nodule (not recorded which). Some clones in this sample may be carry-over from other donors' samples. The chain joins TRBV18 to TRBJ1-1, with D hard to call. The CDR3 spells CASLLVNTEAFF. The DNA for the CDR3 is TGTGCCAGCTTACTCGTGAACACTGAAGCTTTCTTT.